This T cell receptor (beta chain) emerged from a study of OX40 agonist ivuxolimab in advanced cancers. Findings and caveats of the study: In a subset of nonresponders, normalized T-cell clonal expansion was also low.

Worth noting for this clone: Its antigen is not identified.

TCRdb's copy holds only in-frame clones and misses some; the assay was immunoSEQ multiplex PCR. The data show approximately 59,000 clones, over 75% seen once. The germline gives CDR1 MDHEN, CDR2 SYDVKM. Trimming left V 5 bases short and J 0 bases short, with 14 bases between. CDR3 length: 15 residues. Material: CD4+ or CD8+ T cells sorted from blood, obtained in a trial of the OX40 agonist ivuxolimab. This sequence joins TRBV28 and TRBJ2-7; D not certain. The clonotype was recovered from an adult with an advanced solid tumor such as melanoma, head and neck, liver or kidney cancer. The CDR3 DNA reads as TGTGCCAGCAGTCCAAGACATCCCAGCTCCTACGAGCAGTACTTC. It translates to CASSPRHPSSYEQYF.